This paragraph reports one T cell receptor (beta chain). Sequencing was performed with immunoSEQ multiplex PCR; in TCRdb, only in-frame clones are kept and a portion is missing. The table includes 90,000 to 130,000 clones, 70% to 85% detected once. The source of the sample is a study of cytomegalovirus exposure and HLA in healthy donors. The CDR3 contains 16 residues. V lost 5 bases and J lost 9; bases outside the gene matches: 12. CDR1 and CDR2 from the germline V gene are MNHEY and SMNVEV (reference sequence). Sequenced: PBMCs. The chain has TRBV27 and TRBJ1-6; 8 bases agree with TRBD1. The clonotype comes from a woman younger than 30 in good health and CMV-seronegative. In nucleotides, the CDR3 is TGTGCCAGCAGTCCCCGGGACAGGCCACCTACTTCACCCCTCCACTTT. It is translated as CASSPRDRPPTSPLHF.